Listed below are T cell receptor beta chains from one sample, sequenced in a study of cytomegalovirus exposure and HLA in healthy donors. TCRdb's copy holds only in-frame clones and misses some; the assay was immunoSEQ multiplex PCR. The sample lists 200,000 or so clones; 80% to 85% were seen once. The specimen was PBMCs. The origin of the receptors is a woman younger than 35 in good health and CMV-seronegative. CDR3s include the opening cysteine and the closing phenylalanine or tryptophan. D genes are given only for firm matches. Clone sizes are given selectively: once, few, many, or a class where the clone is expanded.

TRBD1,few,TRBJ1-1,TRBV2,TGTGCCAGCAGTTCCGGGACAGGCCTTGAAGCTTTCTTT,CASSSGTGLEAFF
-,-,TRBJ1-5,TRBV5-4,TGTGCCTACAGAAAGATCAGCAATCAGCCCCAGCATTTT,CAYRKISNQPQHF
TRBD1,-,TRBJ2-2,TRBV29-1,TGCAGCGGACGGGACAGTTCCGTTGGGGAGCTGTTTTTT,CSGRDSSVGELFF
-,-,TRBJ2-2,TRBV2,TGTGCCAGCAACGGGGAAAACACCGGGGAGCTGTTTTTT,CASNGENTGELFF
-,-,TRBJ2-1,TRBV28,TGTGCCAGCAGTTCGACAGTCCCCAAGCAGTTCTTC,CASSSTVPKQFF
TRBD1,-,TRBJ2-7,TRBV2,TGTGCCAGCAGTCCGGGGACAGACTCCTACGAGCAGTACTTC,CASSPGTDSYEQYF
-,-,TRBJ2-7,TRBV11-2,TGTGCCAGCACCCAGGGGGGCTACGAGCAGTACTTC,CASTQGGYEQYF
-,-,TRBJ2-3,TRBV25-1,TGTGCCAGCAGAGCTGAGTTTGTAAATACGCAGTATTTT,CASRAEFVNTQYF
TRBD1,-,TRBJ1-5,TRBV18,TGTGCCAGCTCACCGAGGCAGGGGGATAGCAATCAGCCCCAGCATTTT,CASSPRQGDSNQPQHF
-,-,TRBJ2-5,TRBV5-6,TGTGCCAGCAGCTTGGGTGCGGGCCAAGAGACCCAGTACTTC,CASSLGAGQETQYF
-,-,TRBJ2-7,TRBV5-1,TGCGCCAGCAGCTCGAGTAGCGGATACGAGCAGTACTTC,CASSSSSGYEQYF
-,once,TRBJ2-7,TRBV10-1,TGCGCCAGCAGTGAGTCGGGGCTCAGGGACGAGCAGTACTTC,CASSESGLRDEQYF
-,few,TRBJ1-1,TRBV7-9,TGTGCCAGCAGCCCGGAGGCCACTGAAGCTTTCTTT,CASSPEATEAFF
TRBD1,-,TRBJ2-5,TRBV29-1,TGCAGCGTGCTGACAGGGTATCAAGAGACCCAGTACTTC,CSVLTGYQETQYF
TRBD1,once,TRBJ2-5,TRBV25-1,TGTGCCAGCAGTGAGGCTTTGGGGACAGGGAGAACAGAGACCCAGTACTTC,CASSEALGTGRTETQYF
-,-,TRBJ1-5,TRBV6-5,TGTGCCAGCAGTTACATACAACAGGGTCGGCCCCAGCATTTT,CASSYIQQGRPQHF